Listed below are T cell receptor beta chains from one sample, sequenced in a study of blood T cell repertoires in COVID-19. Here immunoSEQ multiplex PCR was the method, and the copy in TCRdb shows in-frame clones only, minus some. In the table there are around 9,800 clones, roughly 87% of which are singletons. The source material was peripheral blood. The receptors stem from a man younger than 45 with active or convalescent COVID-19. The CDR3 runs from the conserved cysteine through the conserved F or W. Each record gives: clone size, D gene, J gene, V gene, CDR3 protein, CDR3 DNA. D genes are given only for firm matches. The size entry is marked missing in some rows and otherwise reads once, few, many or a size class.

size: NA; D: TRBD1; J: TRBJ1-1; V: TRBV4-1; CDR3: CASSQGGTGDYEAFF; DNA: TGCGCCAGCAGCCAAGGGGGGACAGGGGACTATGAAGCTTTCTTT
size: few; D: NA; J: TRBJ1-6; V: TRBV7-9; CDR3: CASSLGQSLHF; DNA: TGTGCCAGCAGCTTAGGACAGTCCCTCCACTTT
size: NA; D: NA; J: TRBJ2-5; V: TRBV11-2; CDR3: CASSLSLALFQETQYF; DNA: TGTGCCAGCAGCTTATCCCTAGCGCTCTTTCAAGAGACCCAGTACTTC
size: NA; D: TRBD2; J: TRBJ2-1; V: TRBV15; CDR3: CATSRETSGNNEQFF; DNA: TGTGCCACCAGCAGGGAGACTAGCGGAAACAATGAGCAGTTCTTC
size: NA; D: TRBD1; J: TRBJ1-6; V: TRBV11-2; CDR3: CASSFRTGGSPLHF; DNA: TGTGCCAGCAGCTTCCGGACAGGGGGTTCACCCCTCCACTTT
size: few; D: NA; J: TRBJ1-6; V: TRBV6-1; CDR3: CASSEVEVEAPLHF; DNA: TGTGCCAGCAGTGAAGTTGAGGTTGAGGCACCCCTCCACTTT
size: NA; D: TRBD2; J: TRBJ2-5; V: TRBV5-5; CDR3: CASSLSSSGGPGFVETQYF; DNA: TGTGCCAGCAGCTTGTCGTCTAGCGGGGGACCCGGCTTCGTTGAGACCCAGTACTTC
size: NA; D: NA; J: TRBJ1-2; V: TRBV30; CDR3: CAWNLGGDYGYTF; DNA: TGTGCCTGGAACCTTGGGGGGGACTATGGCTACACCTTC
size: NA; D: TRBD1; J: TRBJ2-2; V: TRBV7-6; CDR3: CASSFSQGATGELFF; DNA: TGTGCCAGCAGCTTTTCACAGGGGGCAACCGGGGAGCTGTTTTTT
size: NA; D: NA; J: TRBJ2-7; V: TRBV11-2; CDR3: CASSQGLSYEQYF; DNA: TGTGCCAGCAGTCAGGGGTTATCCTACGAGCAGTACTTC
size: NA; D: TRBD1; J: TRBJ1-6; V: TRBV10-2; CDR3: CASSLGTVYNSPLHF; DNA: TGCGCCAGCAGTCTCGGGACAGTCTATAATTCACCCCTCCACTTT
size: NA; D: TRBD1; J: TRBJ1-1; V: TRBV5-1; CDR3: CASRTQGVYESTEAFF; DNA: TGCGCCAGCAGAACACAGGGGGTCTATGAGTCCACTGAAGCTTTCTTT
size: NA; D: TRBD2; J: TRBJ2-1; V: TRBV24-1; CDR3: CATSENRGGKYNEQFF; DNA: TGTGCCACCAGTGAAAATCGCGGGGGGAAATACAATGAGCAGTTCTTC
size: NA; D: NA; J: TRBJ2-5; V: TRBV6-1; CDR3: CASSGTPTGILRETQYF; DNA: TGTGCCAGCAGTGGCACCCCCACAGGGATACTTAGAGAGACCCAGTACTTC
size: NA; D: NA; J: TRBJ2-1; V: TRBV9; CDR3: CASSAGESYNEQFF; DNA: TGTGCCAGCAGCGCCGGGGAATCCTACAATGAGCAGTTCTTC
size: NA; D: NA; J: TRBJ2-7; V: TRBV9; CDR3: CASSPGGTLLSYEQYF; DNA: TGTGCCAGCAGCCCAGGCGGGACTCTCCTCTCCTACGAGCAGTACTTC
size: NA; D: NA; J: TRBJ1-1; V: TRBV30; CDR3: CAWSIREKAFF; DNA: TGTGCCTGGAGTATCAGGGAAAAAGCTTTCTTT
size: NA; D: NA; J: TRBJ1-6; V: TRBV7-6; CDR3: CASSSTDRLYNSPLHF; DNA: TGTGCCAGCAGCTCAACGGACAGACTATATAATTCACCCCTCCACTTT
size: NA; D: TRBD2; J: TRBJ2-1; V: TRBV5-1; CDR3: CASSMTSGRSYNEQFF; DNA: TGCGCCAGCAGCATGACTAGCGGTAGATCCTACAATGAGCAGTTCTTC
size: NA; D: NA; J: TRBJ2-6; V: TRBV30; CDR3: CAWGRSSGANVLTF; DNA: TGTGCCTGGGGCCGCAGCTCTGGGGCCAACGTCCTGACTTTC
size: NA; D: TRBD1; J: TRBJ2-1; V: TRBV18; CDR3: CASSPLDRGQYNEQFF; DNA: TGTGCCAGCTCACCTCTGGACAGGGGACAGTACAATGAGCAGTTCTTC
size: NA; D: TRBD2; J: TRBJ2-5; V: TRBV27; CDR3: CASRITALGLFQETQYF; DNA: TGTGCCAGCAGGATCACCGCTTTGGGACTATTTCAAGAGACCCAGTACTTC
size: NA; D: NA; J: TRBJ2-2; V: TRBV6-5; CDR3: CASSYSSSAEELFF; DNA: TGTGCCAGCAGTTACTCGTCCAGCGCTGAGGAGCTGTTTTTT
size: NA; D: NA; J: TRBJ1-4; V: TRBV30; CDR3: CAWSQNEKLFF; DNA: TGTGCCTGGAGTCAAAATGAAAAACTGTTTTTT
size: once; D: NA; J: TRBJ1-1; V: TRBV4-1; CDR3: CASSQALQGNTEAFF; DNA: TGCGCCAGCAGCCAAGCGTTACAGGGGAACACTGAAGCTTTCTTT
size: NA; D: TRBD2; J: TRBJ2-3; V: TRBV30; CDR3: CAWVGGGTDTQYF; DNA: TGTGCCTGGGTCGGCGGGGGGACAGATACGCAGTATTTT
size: NA; D: NA; J: TRBJ1-6; V: TRBV5-1; CDR3: CASRLTPGSPLHF; DNA: TGCGCCAGCAGACTGACACCCGGTTCACCCCTCCACTTT
size: NA; D: NA; J: TRBJ2-3; V: TRBV5-1; CDR3: CASSLESSGTDTQYF; DNA: TGCGCCAGCAGCCTTGAGTCTAGCGGCACAGATACGCAGTATTTT
size: NA; D: NA; J: TRBJ2-7; V: TRBV9; CDR3: CASSEGGGSSYEQYF; DNA: TGTGCCAGCAGCGAAGGCGGAGGGAGCTCCTACGAGCAGTACTTC
size: NA; D: NA; J: TRBJ2-1; V: TRBV24-1; CDR3: CATQQGYNEQFF; DNA: TGTGCCACCCAACAGGGATACAATGAGCAGTTCTTC
size: NA; D: NA; J: TRBJ1-3; V: TRBV6-2/TRBV6-3; CDR3: CASSPIQDRGNTIYF; DNA: TGTGCCAGCAGCCCTATACAGGATCGTGGAAACACCATATATTTT
size: NA; D: TRBD1; J: TRBJ1-2; V: TRBV30; CDR3: CACRTGGENGYTF; DNA: TGTGCCTGCAGGACAGGGGGCGAGAATGGCTACACCTTC
size: large; D: NA; J: TRBJ1-1; V: TRBV25-1; CDR3: CASSDGGVDTEAFF; DNA: TGTGCCAGCAGTGACGGGGGAGTTGACACTGAAGCTTTCTTT
size: NA; D: TRBD2; J: TRBJ2-5; V: TRBV4-1; CDR3: CATGGGKTGETQYF; DNA: TGCGCCACCGGGGGGGGAAAGACGGGAGAGACCCAGTACTTC
size: once; D: NA; J: TRBJ1-2; V: TRBV7-9; CDR3: CASSLTTGGYTF; DNA: TGTGCCAGCAGCTTAACTACAGGTGGCTACACCTTC
size: NA; D: NA; J: TRBJ2-3; V: TRBV7-9; CDR3: CASSSGRRDTQYF; DNA: TGTGCCAGCAGCTCAGGACGGAGGGATACGCAGTATTTT
size: NA; D: TRBD1; J: TRBJ2-1; V: TRBV4-1; CDR3: CASSQDGDRANEQFF; DNA: TGCGCCAGCAGCCAAGATGGGGACAGGGCCAATGAGCAGTTCTTC
size: NA; D: TRBD1; J: TRBJ1-2; V: TRBV19; CDR3: CASSPGGGSDSDGYTF; DNA: TGTGCCAGTAGCCCGGGAGGGGGCAGCGACTCGGATGGCTACACCTTC
size: NA; D: NA; J: TRBJ2-7; V: TRBV5-4; CDR3: CASSSGGSYEQYF; DNA: TGTGCCAGCAGCAGCGGAGGATCCTACGAGCAGTACTTC
size: NA; D: TRBD2; J: TRBJ2-1; V: TRBV10-2; CDR3: CASSYTGTSGRSEQFF; DNA: TGCGCCAGCAGTTATACCGGGACTAGCGGTCGTAGTGAGCAGTTCTTC
size: NA; D: TRBD1; J: TRBJ2-3; V: TRBV6-2/TRBV6-3; CDR3: CASSRTGGATDTQYF; DNA: TGTGCCAGCAGTCGGACAGGGGGTGCCACAGATACGCAGTATTTT
size: NA; D: TRBD2; J: TRBJ2-5; V: TRBV2; CDR3: CASSRLAGGPGETQYF; DNA: TGTGCCAGCAGCCGACTAGCGGGGGGGCCGGGAGAGACCCAGTACTTC
size: NA; D: NA; J: TRBJ2-1; V: TRBV5-1; CDR3: CASSASYNEQFF; DNA: TGCGCCAGCAGTGCGTCCTACAATGAGCAGTTCTTC
size: NA; D: NA; J: TRBJ2-5; V: TRBV11-2; CDR3: CASSLPTGETQYF; DNA: TGTGCCAGCAGCTTGCCGACGGGAGAGACCCAGTACTTC
size: NA; D: NA; J: TRBJ2-5; V: TRBV6-1; CDR3: CASSEIGQTQYF; DNA: TGTGCCAGCAGTGAAATTGGCCAGACCCAGTACTTC
size: NA; D: TRBD2; J: TRBJ2-1; V: TRBV7-3; CDR3: CASSFGLAVANEQFF; DNA: TGTGCCAGCAGCTTCGGACTAGCGGTAGCAAATGAGCAGTTCTTC
size: NA; D: TRBD2; J: TRBJ2-3; V: TRBV30; CDR3: CAWTPTSASGADTQYF; DNA: TGTGCCTGGACCCCGACCTCGGCTAGCGGGGCAGATACGCAGTATTTT
size: NA; D: NA; J: TRBJ1-4; V: TRBV28; CDR3: CASSLGGKSNEKLFF; DNA: TGTGCCAGCAGTTTAGGGGGGAAAAGCAATGAAAAACTGTTTTTT
size: NA; D: NA; J: TRBJ1-3; V: TRBV5-1; CDR3: CASSPLGGGNGNTIYF; DNA: TGCGCCAGCAGCCCACTAGGTGGGGGGAATGGAAACACCATATATTTT
size: NA; D: TRBD1; J: TRBJ1-5; V: TRBV5-6; CDR3: CASSQQGDQPQHF; DNA: TGTGCCAGCAGCCAACAGGGGGACCAGCCCCAGCATTTT
size: NA; D: NA; J: TRBJ1-2; V: TRBV7-2; CDR3: CASSLGDRKNYGYTF; DNA: TGTGCCAGCAGCTTAGGCGATCGAAAAAACTATGGCTACACCTTC
size: NA; D: NA; J: TRBJ1-2; V: TRBV7-2; CDR3: CASSLIGSANYGYTF; DNA: TGTGCCAGCAGCTTAATTGGAAGCGCTAACTATGGCTACACCTTC
size: NA; D: NA; J: TRBJ2-5; V: TRBV2; CDR3: CASSDMGGEETQYF; DNA: TGTGCCAGCAGTGATATGGGGGGAGAAGAGACCCAGTACTTC
size: NA; D: NA; J: TRBJ2-3; V: TRBV5-1; CDR3: CASSLAEERTQYF; DNA: TGCGCCAGCAGCTTGGCGGAGGAACGGACGCAGTATTTT
size: NA; D: NA; J: TRBJ1-2; V: TRBV2; CDR3: CASSPDDGYTF; DNA: TGTGCCAGCAGCCCAGATGATGGCTACACCTTC